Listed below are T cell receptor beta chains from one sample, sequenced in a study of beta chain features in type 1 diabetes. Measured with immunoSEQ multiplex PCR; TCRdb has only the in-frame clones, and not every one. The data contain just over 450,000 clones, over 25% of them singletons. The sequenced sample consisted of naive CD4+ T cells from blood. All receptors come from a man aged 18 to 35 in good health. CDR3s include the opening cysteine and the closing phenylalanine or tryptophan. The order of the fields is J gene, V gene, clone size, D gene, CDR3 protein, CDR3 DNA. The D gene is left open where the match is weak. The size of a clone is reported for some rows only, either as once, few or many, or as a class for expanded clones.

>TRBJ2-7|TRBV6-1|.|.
CASSGDRGYEQYF
TGTGCCAGCAGTGGCGATAGGGGGTACGAGCAGTACTTC
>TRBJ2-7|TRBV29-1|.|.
CSAEGGAYYEQYF
TGCAGCGCCGAGGGGGGGGCGTACTACGAGCAGTACTTC
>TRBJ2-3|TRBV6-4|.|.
CASSGETTDTQYF
TGTGCCAGCAGTGGGGAAACCACAGATACGCAGTATTTT
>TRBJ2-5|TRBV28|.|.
CASGGASGQETQYF
TGTGCCAGTGGGGGGGCTAGCGGACAAGAGACCCAGTACTTC
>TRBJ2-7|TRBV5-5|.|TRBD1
CASSDRAGPYEQYF
TGTGCCAGCAGTGACAGGGCTGGACCCTACGAGCAGTACTTC
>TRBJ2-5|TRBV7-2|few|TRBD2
CASSSTSGVETQYF
TGTGCCAGCAGCTCGACTAGCGGGGTGGAGACCCAGTACTTC
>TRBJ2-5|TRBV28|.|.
CASRPEGKETQYF
TGTGCCAGCAGACCTGAGGGGAAAGAGACCCAGTACTTC
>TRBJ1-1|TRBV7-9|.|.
CASSFYQGKNTEAFF
TGTGCCAGCAGCTTCTACCAGGGGAAGAACACTGAAGCTTTCTTT
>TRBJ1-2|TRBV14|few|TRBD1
CASSQGQGYGYTF
TGTGCCAGCAGCCAAGGACAGGGCTATGGCTACACCTTC
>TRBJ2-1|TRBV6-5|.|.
CASSYSMNFQEQFF
TGTGCCAGCAGTTACTCGATGAATTTCCAAGAGCAGTTCTTC
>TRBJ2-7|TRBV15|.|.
CATSRSPKTAEYEQYF
TGTGCCACCAGCAGATCACCTAAGACAGCCGAATACGAGCAGTACTTC
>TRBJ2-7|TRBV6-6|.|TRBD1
CASSYGNRGLRPEQYF
TGTGCCAGCAGTTACGGGAACAGGGGTCTTCGTCCCGAGCAGTACTTC
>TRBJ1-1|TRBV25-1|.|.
CASREGTEAFF
TGTGCCAGCCGGGAGGGCACTGAAGCTTTCTTT
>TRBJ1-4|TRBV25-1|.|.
CASSTEGTGWEKLFF
TGTGCCAGCAGTACTGAGGGGACGGGTTGGGAAAAACTGTTTTTT
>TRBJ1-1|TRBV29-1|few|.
CSVEDPGDTEAFF
TGCAGCGTTGAAGATCCGGGGGACACTGAAGCTTTCTTT
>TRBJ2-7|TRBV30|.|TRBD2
CAWRASRAGEQYF
TGTGCCTGGAGGGCAAGCCGAGCGGGGGAGCAGTACTTC
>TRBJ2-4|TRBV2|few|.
CASRYEGNIQYF
TGTGCCAGCAGATACGAGGGGAACATTCAGTACTTC
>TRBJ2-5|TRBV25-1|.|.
CASSEGQQAIQETQYF
TGTGCCAGCAGTGAGGGCCAACAGGCCATCCAAGAGACCCAGTACTTC
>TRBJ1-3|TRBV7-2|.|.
CASSAGTERNTIYF
TGTGCCAGCAGCGCGGGGACGGAACGAAACACCATATATTTT
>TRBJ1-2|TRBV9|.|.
CASTLSANYGYTF
TGTGCCAGCACCCTGAGCGCAAACTATGGCTACACCTTC
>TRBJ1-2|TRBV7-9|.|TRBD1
CASSSPRSDRGFFGYTF
TGTGCCAGCAGCTCCCCCCGATCGGACAGGGGGTTCTTTGGCTACACCTTC
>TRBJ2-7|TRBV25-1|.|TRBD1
CASSESGGGLYEQYF
TGTGCCAGCAGTGAATCAGGGGGCGGTCTATACGAGCAGTACTTC
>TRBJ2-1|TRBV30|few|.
CAWSRASSYNEQFF
TGTGCCTGGAGCCGGGCGAGCTCCTACAATGAGCAGTTCTTC
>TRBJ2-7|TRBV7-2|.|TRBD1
CASERDRGDEQYF
TGTGCCAGCGAACGGGACAGGGGAGACGAGCAGTACTTC
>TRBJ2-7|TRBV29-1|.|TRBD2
CSAGLGGANEQYF
TGCAGCGCCGGACTAGGAGGGGCCAACGAGCAGTACTTC
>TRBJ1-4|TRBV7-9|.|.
CATRTNEKLFF
TGTGCCACCAGAACCAATGAAAAACTGTTTTTT
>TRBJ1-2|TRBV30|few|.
CAWSVDGNYGYTF
TGTGCCTGGAGTGTAGACGGAAACTATGGCTACACCTTC
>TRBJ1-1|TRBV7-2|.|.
CASSLTDMNTEAFF
TGTGCCAGCAGCTTGACGGATATGAACACTGAAGCTTTCTTT
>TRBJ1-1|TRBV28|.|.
CASSSYLNTEAFF
TGTGCCAGCAGTTCGTACTTGAACACTGAGGCTTTCTTT
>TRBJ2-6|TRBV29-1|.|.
CSVEVRPGANVLTF
TGCAGCGTTGAAGTACGACCGGGGGCCAACGTCCTGACTTTC
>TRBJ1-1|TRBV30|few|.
CAWSVPQGKGAFF
TGTGCCTGGAGTGTACCCCAGGGGAAGGGAGCTTTCTTT
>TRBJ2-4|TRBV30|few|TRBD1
CAWKDRGLAKNIQYF
TGTGCCTGGAAAGACAGGGGGCTAGCCAAAAACATTCAGTACTTC
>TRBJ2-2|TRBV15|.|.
CATSRDYFRNSVNTGELFF
TGTGCCACCAGCAGAGATTATTTTCGGAACAGCGTGAACACCGGGGAGCTGTTTTTT
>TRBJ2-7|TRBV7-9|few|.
CASSLRSGVRSYEQYF
TGTGCCAGCAGCTTACGTTCGGGGGTTCGCTCCTACGAGCAGTACTTC
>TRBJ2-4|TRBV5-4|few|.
CASSPSSGITYF
TGTGCCAGCAGCCCGTCGTCCGGGATAACTTACTTC
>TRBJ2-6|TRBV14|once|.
CASSQLAGAAGANVLTF
TGTGCCAGCAGCCAACTCGCGGGGGCGGCTGGGGCCAACGTCCTGACTTTC
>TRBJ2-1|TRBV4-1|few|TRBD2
CASSSGTSGSNEQFF
TGCGCCAGCAGCTCAGGGACTAGCGGGAGCAATGAGCAGTTCTTC
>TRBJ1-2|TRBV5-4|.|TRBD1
CASSLKGQFYGYTF
TGTGCCAGCAGCTTGAAGGGACAGTTCTATGGCTACACCTTC
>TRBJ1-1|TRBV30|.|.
CAWSEGVLMNTEAFF
TGTGCCTGGAGTGAGGGGGTCCTCATGAACACTGAAGCTTTCTTT
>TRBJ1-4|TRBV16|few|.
CASSQLQATTNEKLFF
TGTGCCAGCAGCCAATTACAGGCGACAACTAATGAAAAACTGTTTTTT
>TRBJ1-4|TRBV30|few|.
CAWSGQLANEKLFF
TGTGCCTGGAGTGGACAGTTAGCTAATGAAAAACTGTTTTTT
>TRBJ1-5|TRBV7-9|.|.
CASSLEGKSSNQPQHF
TGTGCCAGCAGCTTAGAAGGCAAGTCTAGCAATCAGCCCCAGCATTTT
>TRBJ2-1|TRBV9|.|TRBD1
CASSVEGTGSNEQFF
TGTGCCAGCAGCGTAGAGGGGACAGGGTCCAATGAGCAGTTCTTC
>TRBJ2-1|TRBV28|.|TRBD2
CASSLETSLLDEQFF
TGTGCCAGCAGTTTGGAGACTAGCCTCCTGGATGAGCAGTTCTTC
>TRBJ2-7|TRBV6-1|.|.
CASSEGGGHDYEQYF
TGTGCCAGCAGTGAAGGGGGGGGACACGACTACGAGCAGTACTTC
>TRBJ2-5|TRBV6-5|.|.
CASSYGWGTQYF
TGTGCCAGCAGTTACGGGTGGGGGACCCAGTACTTC
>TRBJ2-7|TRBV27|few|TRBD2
CASSFGLAGIGYEQYF
TGTGCCAGCAGTTTTGGGCTAGCGGGAATCGGCTACGAGCAGTACTTC
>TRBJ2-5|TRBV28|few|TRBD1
CASSIPDRDRDKTQYF
TGTGCCAGCAGTATACCTGACCGGGACAGAGACAAGACCCAGTACTTC
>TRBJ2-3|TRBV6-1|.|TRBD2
CASSETLAGGTDTQYF
TGTGCCAGCAGTGAAACCCTAGCGGGAGGAACAGATACGCAGTATTTT
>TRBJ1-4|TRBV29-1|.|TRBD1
CSAGPGQGPNEKLFF
TGCAGCGCCGGCCCCGGACAGGGCCCTAATGAAAAACTGTTTTTT
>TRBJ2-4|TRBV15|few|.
CATSVGGNIQYF
TGTGCCACCAGCGTGGGGGGAAACATTCAGTACTTC
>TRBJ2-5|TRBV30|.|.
CAWSVREETQYF
TGTGCCTGGAGTGTAAGAGAGGAGACCCAGTACTTC
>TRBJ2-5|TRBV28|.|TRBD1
CASSSLQGEETQYF
TGTGCCAGCAGCTCACTACAGGGGGAAGAGACCCAGTACTTC
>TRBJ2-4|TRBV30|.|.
CACIEREKRNIQYF
TGTGCCTGCATTGAGAGGGAGAAGAGAAACATTCAGTACTTC
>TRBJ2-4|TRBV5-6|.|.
CASSSGEGFNIQYF
TGTGCCAGCAGCTCAGGGGAGGGTTTCAACATTCAGTACTTC